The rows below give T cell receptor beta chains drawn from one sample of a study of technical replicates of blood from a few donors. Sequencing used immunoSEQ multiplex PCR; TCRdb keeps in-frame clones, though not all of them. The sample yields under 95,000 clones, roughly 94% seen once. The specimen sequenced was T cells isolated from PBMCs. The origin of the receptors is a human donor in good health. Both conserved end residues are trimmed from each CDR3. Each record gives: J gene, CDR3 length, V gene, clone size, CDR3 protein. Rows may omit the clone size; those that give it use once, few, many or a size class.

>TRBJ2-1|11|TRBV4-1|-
ASSGRDSNEQF
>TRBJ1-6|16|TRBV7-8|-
ASRGRETGAVYNSPLH
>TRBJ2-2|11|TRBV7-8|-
ASSLLALGELF
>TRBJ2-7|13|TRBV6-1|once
ASSEKSGRAAEQY
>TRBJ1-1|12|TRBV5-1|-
ASSDDRGSGEAF
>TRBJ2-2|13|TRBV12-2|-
ASRSRKGRTGELF
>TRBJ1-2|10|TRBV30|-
AWSVSNYGYT
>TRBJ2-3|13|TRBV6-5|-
ASSYNRELSDTQY
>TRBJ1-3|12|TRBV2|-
ASKAGPLGNTIY
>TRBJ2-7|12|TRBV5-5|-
ASSLAAGTHEQY
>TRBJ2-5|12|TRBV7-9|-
ASSPRTGPETQY
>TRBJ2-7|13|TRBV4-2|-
ASSQGLTGQHEQY
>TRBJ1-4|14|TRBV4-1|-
ASSQDAGGGNEKLF
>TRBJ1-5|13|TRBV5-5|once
ASSPGQGDNQPQH
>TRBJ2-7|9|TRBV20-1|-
SASLRSEQY
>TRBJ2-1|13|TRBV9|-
ASSVTGTRHNEQF
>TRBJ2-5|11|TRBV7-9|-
ASSYDRWQTQY
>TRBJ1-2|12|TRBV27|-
ASRRQGAGYGYT
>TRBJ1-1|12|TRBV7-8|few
ASRKSRLNTEAF
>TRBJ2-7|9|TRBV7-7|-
ASGQPGRQY
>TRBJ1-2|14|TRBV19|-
ASTPLGTGTYYGYT
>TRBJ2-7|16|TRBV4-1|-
ASSQVTRVRQGSYEQY
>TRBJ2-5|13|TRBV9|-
ASSTETGRGETQY
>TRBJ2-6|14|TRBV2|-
ASGSGTASGANVLT
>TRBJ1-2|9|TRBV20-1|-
SARGGTGNT
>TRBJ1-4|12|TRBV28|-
ASSTGPTREKLF
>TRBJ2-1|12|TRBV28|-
ASTGRDSYNEQF
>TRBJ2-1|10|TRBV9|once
ASSVVKGAQF
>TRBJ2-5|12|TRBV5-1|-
ASSYAGDTETQY
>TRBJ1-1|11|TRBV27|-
ASSLSGGTEAF
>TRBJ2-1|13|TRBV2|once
ASSSSGNTYNEQF
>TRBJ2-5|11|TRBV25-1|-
ASSKPGGETQY
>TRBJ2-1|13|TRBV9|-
ASSPRQGEYNEQF
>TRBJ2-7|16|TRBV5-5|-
ASSFRDRAFLLPYEQY
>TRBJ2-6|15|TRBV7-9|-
ASSHSGSYSGANVLT
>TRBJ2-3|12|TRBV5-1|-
ASSGTGFADTQY
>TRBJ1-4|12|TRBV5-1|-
ASSLQGVDEKLF
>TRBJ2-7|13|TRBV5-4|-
ASSQTGQGAYEQY
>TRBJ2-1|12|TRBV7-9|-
ASSFGTSGNEQF
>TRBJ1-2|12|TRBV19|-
ASSPYTGSYGYT
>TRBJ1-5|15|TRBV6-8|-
ASRPITATGIEQPQH
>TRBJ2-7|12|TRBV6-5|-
ASSYWTDTYEQY
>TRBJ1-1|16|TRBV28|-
ASSFGPGVWGMNTEAF
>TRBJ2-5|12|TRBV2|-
ASSPGLGFWTQY
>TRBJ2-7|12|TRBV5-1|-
ASSLEGQGGEQY
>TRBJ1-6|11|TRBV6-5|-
ASSYGPGSPLH
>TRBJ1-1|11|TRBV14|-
ASSQVRGTEAF
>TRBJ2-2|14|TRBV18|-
ASSPRPNRGAGELF
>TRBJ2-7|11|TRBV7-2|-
ASTPGVAYEQY
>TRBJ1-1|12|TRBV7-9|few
ASSLASGWTEAF
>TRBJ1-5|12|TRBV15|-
ATSREAPFQPQH
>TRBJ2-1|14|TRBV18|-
ASSPQTGRGYNEQF
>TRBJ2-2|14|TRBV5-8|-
ASSHLRHELTGELF
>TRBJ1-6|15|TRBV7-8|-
ASSFYIAGTANSPLH
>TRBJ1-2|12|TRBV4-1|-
ASSQLTGYYGYT
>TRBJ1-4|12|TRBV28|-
ASSFTGGDEKLF
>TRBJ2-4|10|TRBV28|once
ASSPRGDIQY
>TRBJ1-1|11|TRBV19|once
ASSSGPGDEAF
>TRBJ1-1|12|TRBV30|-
AWSPSPGNTEAF
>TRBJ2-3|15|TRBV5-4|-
ASSLATGARVSDTQY